This T cell receptor beta chain was sequenced for a study of CD8 T cells in Susac syndrome. Reverse transcription of 0.5 to 1 ug RNA was carried out with random hexamers. Amplification of TCR beta CDR3 spanned 54 Vbeta and 13 Jbeta via immunoSEQ multiplex PCR. TCRdb redid the calling of the immunoSEQ multiplex PCR reads with MiXCR, one entry per CDR3 protein. The sample has 400,000 or so distinct CDR3 sequences; approximately 85% are singletons. Germline CDR1 MDHEN, CDR2 SYDVKM. The CDR3 is 14 amino acids. V was shortened by 3 bases and J by 7 bases, with 12 bases between the two germline ends. The specimen sequenced was CD8+ T cells from PBMCs. The source of this sequence is a human donor with multiple sclerosis. V gene TRBV28 combines with J gene TRBJ2-2; D not certain. Here the CDR3 DNA reads TGTGCCAGCAGTTTTCATCAGGTTGGCGGGGAGCTGTTTTTT. It encodes CASSFHQVGGELFF. The full variable domain, rest sourced from reference TRBV28 and TRBJ2-2, is DVKVTQSSRYLVKRTGEKVFLECVQDMDHENMFWYRQDPGLGLRLIYFSYDVKMKEKGDIPEGYSVSREKKERFSLILESASTNQTSMYLCASSFHQVGGELFFGEGSRLTVL.